This note documents a single T cell receptor (beta chain) sequence. What it binds is unknown. Generated by immunoSEQ multiplex PCR, the TCRdb table keeps only in-frame clones and is missing some. The sample contains more than 30,000 clones, 80% to 90% of which appear only once. This sample is part of a study of PD-1 blockade in mismatch repair-deficient tumors. Losses at the gene ends were 9 bases for V and 0 bases for J; bases not matched to a gene: 10. Germline CDR1 is SGDLS and CDR2 is YYNGEE. The CDR3 runs 15 residues. Whole-study results and caveats: After pembrolizumab, tumor-resident clones rose rapidly, then generally contracted before radiologic responses.

TCR sequencing covered a few patients who responded to pembrolizumab. The source of this sequence is an adult with mismatch repair-deficient cancer. Here the sequenced sample was peripheral blood, taken 76 weeks after starting pembrolizumab. The chain employs TRBV9 and TRBJ2-5; 8 positions match TRBD2. In DNA form, the CDR3 reads TGTGCCAAGGGGGGTAGCGGGACCCACCAAGAGACCCAGTACTTC. Translating it yields CAKGGSGTHQETQYF.